The rows below give T cell receptor beta chains drawn from one sample of a study of radiotherapy plus CTLA-4 blockade in lung cancer. Produced via immunoSEQ multiplex PCR; TCRdb's table is partial and in-frame only. This table has tens of thousands of clones, about 79% appearing once. The source was peripheral blood, collected from a patient treated with radiotherapy plus ipilimumab. These TCRs come from a human donor with non-small cell lung cancer who had a partial response to radiotherapy plus ipilimumab. Some clones in this sample may be carry-over from other donors' samples. CDR3s include the opening cysteine and the closing phenylalanine or tryptophan. D genes are given only for firm matches. Size tells how often a clone was seen (once, few, many) or the class of an expanded clone, and some rows leave it out.

D: -; J: TRBJ2-2; V: TRBV5-1; length: 13; size: once; CDR3: CASSLVEVGELFF; DNA: TGCGCCAGCAGCTTGGTGGAGGTGGGGGAGCTGTTTTTT
D: -; J: TRBJ2-7; V: TRBV6-6; length: 12; size: -; CDR3: CASSTQIYEQYF; DNA: TGTGCCAGCAGTACCCAGATCTACGAGCAGTACTTC
D: TRBD1; J: TRBJ2-7; V: TRBV5-5; length: 14; size: few; CDR3: CASSPGTGAYEQYF; DNA: TGTGCCAGCAGCCCCGGGACAGGGGCCTACGAGCAGTACTTC
D: -; J: TRBJ2-1; V: TRBV19; length: 15; size: -; CDR3: CASSMQWGAYNEQFF; DNA: TGTGCCAGTAGTATGCAGTGGGGGGCCTACAATGAGCAGTTCTTC
D: TRBD1; J: TRBJ1-5; V: TRBV19; length: 17; size: -; CDR3: CASSKGTGQTSNQPQHF; DNA: TGTGCCAGTAGTAAAGGGACAGGGCAGACTAGCAATCAGCCCCAGCATTTT
D: -; J: TRBJ2-1; V: TRBV14; length: 16; size: -; CDR3: CASSQGLGAPYNEQFF; DNA: TGTGCCAGCAGCCAAGGTTTGGGGGCCCCCTACAATGAGCAGTTCTTC
D: TRBD1; J: TRBJ1-6; V: TRBV9; length: 13; size: -; CDR3: CASSDRQGRPLHF; DNA: TGTGCCAGCAGCGACCGACAGGGTAGGCCCCTCCACTTT
D: -; J: TRBJ1-1; V: TRBV18; length: 14; size: -; CDR3: CASSHRDINTEAFF; DNA: TGTGCCAGCTCCCACAGGGATATCAACACTGAAGCTTTCTTT
D: TRBD1; J: TRBJ2-7; V: TRBV7-9; length: 15; size: once; CDR3: CASSLLGTGGYEQYF; DNA: TGTGCCAGCAGCCTCCTCGGGACAGGCGGTTACGAGCAGTACTTC
D: -; J: TRBJ2-1; V: TRBV29-1; length: 12; size: few; CDR3: CSGGLEYNEQFF; DNA: TGCAGCGGTGGACTGGAGTACAATGAGCAGTTCTTC
D: TRBD2; J: TRBJ2-1; V: TRBV14; length: 16; size: -; CDR3: CASSRGSGGAFNEQFF; DNA: TGTGCCAGCAGCAGGGGGAGCGGGGGGGCATTCAATGAGCAGTTCTTC
D: TRBD2; J: TRBJ2-5; V: TRBV7-3; length: 16; size: -; CDR3: CASSLLAGGGQETQYF; DNA: TGTGCCAGCAGCTTACTAGCGGGGGGGGGCCAAGAGACCCAGTACTTC
D: -; J: TRBJ1-1; V: TRBV28; length: 14; size: -; CDR3: CASTMGGARAEAFF; DNA: TGTGCCAGCACTATGGGGGGGGCGCGGGCTGAAGCTTTCTTT
D: TRBD2; J: TRBJ2-5; V: TRBV6-5; length: 15; size: -; CDR3: CASSTPSGRAIGQYF; DNA: TGTGCCAGCAGTACCCCTAGCGGGAGGGCCATAGGCCAGTACTTC
D: -; J: TRBJ1-2; V: TRBV5-4; length: 16; size: -; CDR3: CASSLYGGQSFSGYTF; DNA: TGTGCCAGCAGCTTGTACGGGGGGCAATCCTTCTCTGGCTACACCTTC
D: TRBD2; J: TRBJ2-7; V: TRBV5-1; length: 15; size: -; CDR3: CASSLVGTSPDEQYF; DNA: TGCGCCAGCAGCTTGGTGGGGACTAGTCCCGACGAGCAGTACTTC
D: TRBD1; J: TRBJ1-2; V: TRBV28; length: 13; size: -; CDR3: CASRTGTGVGYTF; DNA: TGTGCCAGCAGGACCGGGACAGGGGTCGGCTACACCTTC
D: -; J: TRBJ1-2; V: TRBV7-8; length: 16; size: once; CDR3: CASSVTQGYGGYGYTF; DNA: TGTGCCAGCAGCGTCACGCAGGGGTATGGCGGCTATGGCTACACCTTC
D: -; J: TRBJ1-4; V: TRBV2; length: 15; size: few; CDR3: CASSDSTTTNEKLFF; DNA: TGTGCCAGCAGTGACAGTACTACAACTAATGAAAAACTGTTTTTT
D: -; J: TRBJ2-5; V: TRBV6-1; length: 14; size: -; CDR3: CASSLTVTRETQYF; DNA: TGTGCCAGCAGTCTGACTGTTACACGAGAGACCCAGTACTTC
D: -; J: TRBJ1-2; V: TRBV6-5; length: 14; size: -; CDR3: CASSPGGQVYGYTF; DNA: TGTGCCAGCAGTCCGGGGGGGCAGGTCTATGGCTACACCTTC
D: -; J: TRBJ2-7; V: TRBV23-1; length: 12; size: -; CDR3: CTRSFFPFQQYF; DNA: TGCACCCGGTCTTTTTTCCCATTTCAGCAGTACTTC
D: -; J: TRBJ1-1; V: TRBV2; length: 13; size: once; CDR3: CASRLTGLTEAFF; DNA: TGTGCCAGCAGATTGACAGGTCTCACTGAAGCTTTCTTT
D: TRBD2; J: TRBJ2-1; V: TRBV7-8; length: 15; size: -; CDR3: CASSLGTSGNNEQFF; DNA: TGTGCCAGCAGCTTAGGTACTAGCGGAAACAATGAGCAGTTCTTC
D: TRBD2; J: TRBJ2-1; V: TRBV2; length: 15; size: -; CDR3: CASSEVSSGDNEQFF; DNA: TGTGCCAGCAGTGAAGTGTCTAGCGGGGACAATGAGCAGTTCTTC
D: TRBD1; J: TRBJ2-7; V: TRBV5-6; length: 16; size: -; CDR3: CASSSVRDRGTYEQYF; DNA: TGTGCCAGCAGCTCGGTCCGGGACAGGGGGACCTACGAGCAGTACTTC
D: -; J: TRBJ2-3; V: TRBV5-4; length: 15; size: -; CDR3: CASSLENSRTDTQYF; DNA: TGTGCCAGCAGCTTGGAGAACAGCCGCACAGATACGCAGTATTTT
D: -; J: TRBJ2-3; V: TRBV19; length: 13; size: few; CDR3: CASSERNTDTQYF; DNA: TGTGCCAGTTCAGAGCGGAACACAGATACGCAGTATTTT
D: -; J: TRBJ2-1; V: TRBV11-2; length: 14; size: -; CDR3: CASSLGQGVGEQFF; DNA: TGTGCCAGCAGCTTGGGACAAGGGGTGGGTGAGCAGTTCTTC
D: TRBD2; J: TRBJ2-2; V: TRBV7-2; length: 19; size: -; CDR3: CASSLAMVGLAGVSGELFF; DNA: TGTGCCAGCAGCTTAGCGATGGTGGGGCTAGCGGGAGTTAGCGGGGAGCTGTTTTTT
D: -; J: TRBJ1-5; V: TRBV19; length: 16; size: many; CDR3: CASSIDQRGGYQPQHF; DNA: TGTGCCAGTAGTATAGATCAACGAGGAGGTTATCAGCCCCAGCATTTT
D: TRBD2; J: TRBJ2-4; V: TRBV10-3; length: 16; size: -; CDR3: CAISESLAGTSGSQYF; DNA: TGTGCCATCAGTGAGTCGCTAGCTGGGACTAGCGGGAGTCAGTACTTC
D: -; J: TRBJ1-2; V: TRBV6-5; length: 13; size: -; CDR3: CASSLVQYYGYTF; DNA: TGTGCCAGCAGTTTGGTACAGTACTATGGCTACACCTTC
D: -; J: TRBJ2-5; V: TRBV19; length: 14; size: -; CDR3: CASSIGGDQETQYF; DNA: TGTGCCAGTAGTATTGGAGGGGACCAAGAGACCCAGTACTTC
D: TRBD2; J: TRBJ2-1; V: TRBV2; length: 15; size: -; CDR3: CTSKKTSGRAFEQFF; DNA: TGTACCAGCAAAAAAACTAGCGGGAGGGCCTTTGAGCAGTTCTTC
D: TRBD1; J: TRBJ2-7; V: TRBV6-1; length: 15; size: once; CDR3: CASSDRGQPSYEQYF; DNA: TGTGCCAGCAGTGATCGGGGACAGCCTTCCTACGAGCAGTACTTC
D: TRBD2; J: TRBJ2-1; V: TRBV18; length: 17; size: -; CDR3: CASSPQTRGGIGNEQFF; DNA: TGTGCCAGCTCACCACAAACGCGGGGGGGTATTGGCAATGAGCAGTTCTTC
D: -; J: TRBJ2-2; V: TRBV28; length: 15; size: -; CDR3: CASSLHRANTGELFF; DNA: TGTGCCAGCAGTTTACACAGGGCTAACACCGGGGAGCTGTTTTTT
D: -; J: TRBJ2-7; V: TRBV29-1; length: 16; size: -; CDR3: CSVEERTPGRTYEQYF; DNA: TGCAGCGTTGAAGAACGGACACCTGGAAGGACCTACGAGCAGTACTTC
D: TRBD1; J: TRBJ2-2; V: TRBV5-1; length: 16; size: -; CDR3: CASSSGDRGFTGELFF; DNA: TGCGCCAGCAGCTCCGGGGACAGGGGCTTCACCGGGGAGCTGTTTTTT
D: -; J: TRBJ1-2; V: TRBV28; length: 14; size: -; CDR3: CASSFRGDAYGYTF; DNA: TGTGCCAGCAGTTTCCGGGGGGACGCCTATGGCTACACCTTC
D: -; J: TRBJ1-2; V: TRBV30; length: 13; size: -; CDR3: CAWITGSNYGYTF; DNA: TGTGCCTGGATCACCGGGTCTAACTATGGCTACACCTTC
D: -; J: TRBJ1-2; V: TRBV6-5; length: 14; size: -; CDR3: CASSPPGAVYGYTF; DNA: TGTGCCAGCAGCCCCCCAGGGGCGGTATATGGCTACACCTTC
D: TRBD1; J: TRBJ2-7; V: TRBV29-1; length: 13; size: -; CDR3: CSVAWDRDYEQYF; DNA: TGCAGCGTTGCGTGGGACAGGGACTACGAGCAGTACTTC
D: TRBD2; J: TRBJ2-3; V: TRBV28; length: 15; size: -; CDR3: CASSLMLAGGDTQYF; DNA: TGTGCCAGCAGTTTAATGCTAGCGGGGGGAGATACGCAGTATTTT
D: TRBD1; J: TRBJ2-2; V: TRBV5-1; length: 13; size: -; CDR3: CASSFDREGGLFF; DNA: TGCGCCAGCAGCTTTGACAGGGAAGGGGGGCTGTTTTTT
D: TRBD2; J: TRBJ2-7; V: TRBV5-1; length: 15; size: -; CDR3: CASSWTSGSIYEQYF; DNA: TGCGCCAGCAGCTGGACTAGCGGGAGCATCTACGAGCAGTACTTC
D: -; J: TRBJ2-2; V: TRBV7-8; length: 14; size: -; CDR3: CASQGGGRTGELFF; DNA: TGTGCTTCCCAAGGGGGGGGGCGTACCGGGGAGCTGTTTTTT
D: -; J: TRBJ2-3; V: TRBV7-9; length: 12; size: -; CDR3: CASSPSADTQYF; DNA: TGTGCCAGCAGCCCCTCAGCAGATACGCAGTATTTT